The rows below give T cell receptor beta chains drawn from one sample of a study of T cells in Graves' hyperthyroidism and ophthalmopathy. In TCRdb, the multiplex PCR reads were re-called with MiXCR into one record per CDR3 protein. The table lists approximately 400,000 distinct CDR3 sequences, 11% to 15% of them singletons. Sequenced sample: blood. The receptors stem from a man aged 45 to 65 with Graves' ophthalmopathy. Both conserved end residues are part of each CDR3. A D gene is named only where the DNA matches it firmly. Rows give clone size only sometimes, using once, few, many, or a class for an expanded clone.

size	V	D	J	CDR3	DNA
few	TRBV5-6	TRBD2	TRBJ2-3	CASSLAGTSSPRGTDTQYF	TGTGCCAGCAGCTTGGCGGGGACTAGCAGCCCTCGGGGCACAGATACGCAGTATTTT
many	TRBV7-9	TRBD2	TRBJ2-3	CASSLGLLAGDEDTQYF	TGTGCCAGCAGCTTAGGGTTACTAGCGGGAGATGAGGATACGCAGTATTTT
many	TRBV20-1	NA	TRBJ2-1	CSARDQGGGDEQFF	TGCAGTGCTAGAGATCAGGGTGGAGGGGATGAGCAGTTCTTC
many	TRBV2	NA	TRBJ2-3	CASSEGGTDTQYF	TGTGCCAGCAGTGAAGGGGGCACAGATACGCAGTATTTT
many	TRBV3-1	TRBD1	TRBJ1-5	CASSQEQGTQHF	TGTGCCAGCAGCCAAGAACAGGGGACCCAGCATTTT
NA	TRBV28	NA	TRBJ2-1	CASIPGQPNNEQFF	TGTGCCAGCATTCCCGGACAGCCCAACAATGAGCAGTTCTTC
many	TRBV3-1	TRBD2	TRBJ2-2	CASSQASGIAGGELFF	TGTGCCAGCAGCCAAGCTAGCGGGATTGCCGGCGGGGAGCTGTTTTTT
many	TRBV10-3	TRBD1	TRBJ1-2	CAISEQGSGYGYTF	TGTGCCATCAGTGAACAGGGGTCAGGCTATGGCTACACCTTC
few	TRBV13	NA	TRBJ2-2	CASSWRERHQNTGELFF	TGTGCCAGCAGCTGGCGTGAGAGACACCAGAACACCGGGGAGCTGTTTTTT
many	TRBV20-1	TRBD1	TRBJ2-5	CSARDGTGKQETQYF	TGCAGTGCTAGAGATGGGACAGGGAAACAAGAGACCCAGTACTTC
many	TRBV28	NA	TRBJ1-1	CASSFFSFGGQGNTEAFF	TGTGCCAGCAGTTTTTTTTCATTTGGGGGGCAGGGGAACACTGAAGCTTTCTTT
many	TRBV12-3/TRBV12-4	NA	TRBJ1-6	CASSLPGGDNSPLHF	TGTGCCAGCAGTCTCCCCGGGGGAGATAATTCACCCCTCCACTTT
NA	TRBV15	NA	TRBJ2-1	CATSRAPRQNNEQFF	TGTGCCACCAGCAGAGCCCCCCGACAGAACAATGAGCAGTTCTTC
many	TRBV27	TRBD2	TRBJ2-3	CASGTTSGRDTQYF	TGTGCCAGCGGGACAACTAGCGGTCGCGATACGCAGTATTTT
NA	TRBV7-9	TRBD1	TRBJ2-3	CASSRRTGSTDTQYF	TGTGCCAGCAGTCGCCGGACAGGGAGCACAGATACGCAGTATTTT
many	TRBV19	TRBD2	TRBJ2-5	CASSGGTSGRVYETQYF	TGTGCCAGTAGCGGAGGGACTAGCGGGAGAGTCTACGAGACCCAGTACTTC
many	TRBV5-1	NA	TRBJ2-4	CASSLDGLAKNIQYF	TGCGCCAGCAGCTTAGACGGACTAGCCAAAAACATTCAGTACTTC
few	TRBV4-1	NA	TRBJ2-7	CASSHRAWTYEQYF	TGCGCCAGCAGCCACCGGGCCTGGACTTACGAGCAGTACTTC
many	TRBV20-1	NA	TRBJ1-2	CSARGDHGYTF	TGCAGTGCTAGAGGGGACCATGGCTACACCTTC
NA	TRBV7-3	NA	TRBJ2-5	CASSRTGGVWSETQYF	TGTGCCAGCAGTCGCACCGGAGGGGTTTGGTCAGAGACCCAGTACTTC
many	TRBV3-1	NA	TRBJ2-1	CASSQAAVSYNEQFF	TGTGCCAGCAGCCAAGCAGCGGTCTCCTACAATGAGCAGTTCTTC
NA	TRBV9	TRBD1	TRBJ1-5	CASSVAGGAQHF	TGTGCCAGCAGCGTAGCAGGGGGGGCCCAGCATTTT
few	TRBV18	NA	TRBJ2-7	CASSPPMLGGYEQYF	TGTGCCAGCTCACCACCGATGCTAGGGGGCTACGAGCAGTACTTC
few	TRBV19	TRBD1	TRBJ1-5	CASTSRDSLLQPQHF	TGTGCCAGTACTTCCCGGGACAGTCTGCTTCAGCCCCAGCATTTT
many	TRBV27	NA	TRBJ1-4	CASSKTSATNEKLFF	TGTGCCAGCAGTAAGACCTCTGCAACTAATGAAAAACTGTTTTTT
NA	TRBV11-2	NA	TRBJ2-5	CASSPMGSSQETQYF	TGTGCCAGCAGTCCCATGGGTAGCTCACAAGAGACCCAGTACTTC
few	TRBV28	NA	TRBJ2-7	CASSRSHGEQYF	TGTGCCAGCAGTCGCTCTCATGGCGAGCAGTACTTC
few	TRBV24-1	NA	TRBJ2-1	CATSEPARNEQFF	TGTGCCACCAGTGAACCGGCTCGGAATGAGCAGTTCTTC